Listed below are T cell receptor beta chains from one sample, sequenced in a study of OX40 agonist ivuxolimab in advanced cancers. The protocol was immunoSEQ multiplex PCR, while the TCRdb copy is restricted to in-frame clones and leaves out a portion. The sample includes tens of thousands of clones, 85% seen only once; the top ten take about 0.82%. The sample in question was CD4+ or CD8+ T cells sorted from blood, obtained in a trial of the OX40 agonist ivuxolimab. The source of these receptors is an adult with an advanced solid tumor such as melanoma, head and neck, liver or kidney cancer. The CDR3 runs from the conserved cysteine through the conserved F or W. A D gene is named only where the DNA matches it firmly. The listing skips clone size in some rows; elsewhere it reads once, few, many or a size class.

v_gene	abundance	j_gene	len	d_gene	CDR3aa	CDR3nt
TRBV11-2	NA	TRBJ2-7	16	TRBD1	CASSSYGTGLSYEQYF	TGTGCCAGCAGCTCATACGGGACAGGGCTCTCCTACGAGCAGTACTTC
TRBV7-2	NA	TRBJ2-7	14	TRBD1	CASSNRDSTYEQYF	TGTGCCAGCAGCAACCGGGACAGCACCTACGAGCAGTACTTC
TRBV28	NA	TRBJ2-2	18	NA	CASSLPRVGRPNTGELFF	TGTGCCAGCAGTTTACCCAGGGTCGGCAGGCCGAACACCGGGGAGCTGTTTTTT
TRBV20-1	NA	TRBJ2-1	8	NA	CSVGEQFF	TGCAGTGTCGGTGAGCAGTTCTTC
TRBV5-4	NA	TRBJ2-1	15	TRBD2	CASSPTSGGFNEQFF	TGTGCCAGCAGCCCTACTAGCGGGGGGTTTAATGAGCAGTTCTTC
TRBV7-8	NA	TRBJ2-1	12	NA	CASSFPANEQFF	TGTGCCAGCAGCTTCCCCGCCAATGAGCAGTTCTTC
TRBV4-1	once	TRBJ1-2	15	NA	CASSHGGGITYGYTF	TGCGCCAGCAGCCACGGTGGGGGCATCACCTATGGCTACACCTTC
TRBV2	NA	TRBJ1-3	11	NA	CASSDVSSIYF	TGTGCCAGCAGTGATGTCAGCTCCATATATTTT
TRBV28	NA	TRBJ1-1	14	NA	CASARGGRNTEAFF	TGTGCCAGCGCGAGGGGGGGGAGGAACACTGAAGCTTTCTTT
TRBV27	NA	TRBJ1-5	14	TRBD1	CASPPTGMNQPQHF	TGTGCCAGCCCCCCGACAGGGATGAATCAGCCCCAGCATTTT
TRBV18	NA	TRBJ1-1	16	NA	CASSPHHGTLNTEAFF	TGTGCCAGCTCACCTCACCACGGGACCTTGAACACTGAAGCTTTCTTT
TRBV28	NA	TRBJ2-7	17	TRBD2	CASSLLLAGGRRSEQYF	TGTGCCAGCAGTTTATTGTTAGCGGGGGGCAGACGGAGCGAGCAGTACTTC
TRBV7-9	NA	TRBJ2-7	13	TRBD2	CASSLLAGYEQYF	TGTGCCAGCAGCTTACTAGCGGGGTACGAGCAGTACTTC
TRBV25-1	NA	TRBJ1-5	12	NA	CASNLLQGPQHF	TGTGCCAGCAATCTGCTGCAAGGGCCCCAGCATTTT
TRBV16	NA	TRBJ2-7	15	TRBD1	CASSHGTGGNYEQYF	TGTGCCAGCAGCCACGGGACAGGGGGTAACTACGAGCAGTACTTC
TRBV29-1	NA	TRBJ2-3	13	NA	CSAGRAGLDTQYF	TGCAGCGCCGGGCGAGCGGGTCTAGATACGCAGTATTTT
TRBV28	NA	TRBJ2-1	16	TRBD2	CASSLYAGGPRNEQFF	TGTGCCAGCAGTTTATACGCGGGAGGGCCACGGAATGAGCAGTTCTTC
TRBV5-6	once	TRBJ2-1	17	NA	CASSRRRTGSSYNEQFF	TGTGCCAGCAGCCGTAGGAGAACGGGAAGCTCCTACAATGAGCAGTTCTTC
TRBV5-4	NA	TRBJ2-2	15	NA	CASSPGTGNTGELFF	TGTGCCAGCAGCCCCGGGACGGGGAACACCGGGGAGCTGTTTTTT
TRBV5-1	few	TRBJ1-4	14	NA	CASSLGGVDEKLFF	TGCGCCAGCAGCTTGGGAGGGGTCGATGAAAAACTGTTTTTT
TRBV23-1	NA	TRBJ2-7	14	NA	CASSQKTPGLEQYF	TGCGCCAGCAGTCAGAAGACGCCGGGTCTCGAGCAGTACTTC
TRBV6-5	NA	TRBJ1-2	11	NA	CASSHPGQETF	TGTGCCAGCAGTCACCCGGGCCAGGAGACCTTC
TRBV28	once	TRBJ1-2	15	TRBD1	CASSRRTGTGSGYTF	TGTGCCAGCAGCCGAAGGACCGGGACAGGGTCCGGCTACACCTTC
TRBV27	NA	TRBJ1-2	15	NA	CASSFAGTTAYGYTF	TGTGCCAGCAGTTTCGCCGGGACAACCGCTTATGGCTACACCTTC
TRBV6-5	NA	TRBJ2-7	15	NA	CASSYGGAQSYEQYF	TGTGCCAGCAGTTACGGGGGGGCGCAATCCTACGAGCAGTACTTC
TRBV5-1	NA	TRBJ2-1	16	TRBD1	CASSYGAVQGRDEQFF	TGCGCCAGCAGCTACGGGGCCGTACAGGGGCGGGATGAGCAGTTCTTC
TRBV5-6	NA	TRBJ1-6	16	NA	CASSPRSQGFSSPLHF	TGTGCCAGCAGCCCCCGCTCACAGGGTTTCTCTTCACCCCTCCACTTT
TRBV7-2	NA	TRBJ2-3	15	NA	CASVPGLTRGDTQYF	TGTGCCAGCGTCCCGGGACTCACGCGGGGAGATACGCAGTATTTT
TRBV15	few	TRBJ2-7	15	TRBD2	CATSRGLAGGVEQYF	TGTGCCACCAGCAGGGGACTAGCGGGAGGGGTCGAGCAGTACTTC
TRBV6-5	NA	TRBJ1-5	13	NA	CASTAGRSQPQHF	TGTGCCAGCACCGCAGGGAGAAGTCAGCCCCAGCATTTT
TRBV7-3	NA	TRBJ2-2	19	TRBD1	CASSLSGTGGSTNTGELFF	TGTGCCAGCAGCCTCTCCGGGACAGGGGGTTCGACGAACACCGGGGAGCTGTTTTTT
TRBV19	NA	TRBJ2-3	16	NA	CASSIARDKITDTQYF	TGTGCCAGTAGTATAGCCCGGGACAAGATCACAGATACGCAGTATTTT
TRBV2	NA	TRBJ2-7	13	NA	CASSEDPAAEQYF	TGTGCCAGCAGTGAAGATCCTGCGGCAGAGCAGTACTTC
TRBV6-6	few	TRBJ2-1	16	TRBD2	CASSSRTSGTYNEQFF	TGTGCCAGCAGTTCCCGGACTAGCGGGACATACAATGAGCAGTTCTTC
TRBV6-5	NA	TRBJ2-5	14	NA	CASRPGGGQETQYF	TGTGCCAGCAGGCCCGGTGGTGGGCAAGAGACCCAGTACTTC
TRBV21-1	NA	TRBJ2-3	17	NA	CASSKEGGTRSTDTQYF	TGTGCCAGCAGCAAGGAGGGTGGGACGAGAAGCACAGATACGCAGTATTTT
TRBV30	few	TRBJ1-5	15	NA	CAWSRTGSGNQPQHF	TGTGCCTGGAGCCGAACAGGGTCGGGCAATCAGCCCCAGCATTTT
TRBV23-1	NA	TRBJ1-1	15	TRBD1	CASSLRDRKNTEAFF	TGCGCCAGCAGCCTCCGGGACAGAAAGAACACTGAAGCTTTCTTT
TRBV19	once	TRBJ1-4	17	NA	CASSIGGTYWTNEKLFF	TGTGCCAGTAGTATCGGGGGAACTTACTGGACTAATGAAAAACTGTTTTTT
TRBV30	few	TRBJ1-2	13	NA	CAHVPSGGYGYTF	TGTGCCCACGTCCCCAGCGGCGGCTATGGCTACACCTTC
TRBV4-2	NA	TRBJ1-2	15	NA	CASSQSRAGNYGYTF	TGTGCCAGCAGCCAATCCCGGGCAGGAAACTATGGCTACACCTTC
TRBV7-9	NA	TRBJ2-3	15	NA	CASSFGGASTDTQYF	TGTGCCAGCAGCTTTGGCGGGGCTAGCACAGATACGCAGTATTTT